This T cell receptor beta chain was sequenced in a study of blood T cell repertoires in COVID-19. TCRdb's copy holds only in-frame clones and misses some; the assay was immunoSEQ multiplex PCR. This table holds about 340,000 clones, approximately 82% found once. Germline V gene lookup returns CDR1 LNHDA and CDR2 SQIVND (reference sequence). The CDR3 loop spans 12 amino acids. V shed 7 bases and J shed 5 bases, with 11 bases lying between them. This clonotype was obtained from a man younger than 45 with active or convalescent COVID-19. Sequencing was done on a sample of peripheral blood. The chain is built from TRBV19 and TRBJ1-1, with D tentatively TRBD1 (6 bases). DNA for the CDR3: TGTGCCAGTACGAGGGGGTTGACTGAAGCTTTCTTT. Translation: CASTRGLTEAFF.